A single T cell receptor beta chain is shown here with its context. In the study's own analysis: Counts of nucleated cells, estimated from reference gene primer amplification, were obtained. The assay was immunoSEQ multiplex PCR, and TCRdb's table has in-frame clones only and misses some. The V and J calls and clone size were taken over from that table, and D and trimming were inferred from the DNA. The table includes approximately 150,000 clones, approximately 85% detected once. This entry is derived from a study of blood T cell repertoires in COVID-19. Turning to the study itself: COVID-19 samples, acute and convalescent, were from the United States, Italy and Spain. The cDNA or gDNA used as material had been derived from T cells, B-cell-depleted T cells, or PBMCs.

Sequencing was performed on peripheral blood. The receptor comes from a man between 65 and 85 years old with acute or convalescent COVID-19.

The CDR3 sequence is CASSALGQGGSQYF. Here the CDR3 DNA reads TGTGCCAGCAGTGCACTAGGGCAGGGAGGGTCCCAGTACTTC. The rearrangement links TRBV2 to TRBJ2-5, with TRBD2 matching over 7 bases. CDR1 and CDR2 from the germline V gene are SNHLY and FYNNEI. V was clipped by 4 bases and J by 9 bases; unmatched bases: 11. This CDR3 has 14 residues. Combining the CDR3 with reference TRBV2 and TRBJ2-5 gives the whole variable domain EPEVTQTPSHQVTQMGQEVILRCVPISNHLYFYWYRQILGQKVEFLVSFYNNEISEKSEIFDDQFSVERPDGSNFTLKIRSTKLEDSAMYFCASSALGQGGSQYFGPGTRLLVL.